This is a list of T cell receptor beta chains from one sample in a study of shared clonotypes between healthy human individuals. TCRdb's table, derived via immunoSEQ multiplex PCR, lists solely in-frame clones and lacks some. The table shows about 2 million clones, with roughly 95% occurring only once. Sample: naive CD8+ T cells sorted from blood. These receptors were obtained from a man aged 18 to 30 in good health. Both conserved end residues are part of each CDR3. The D gene is left open where the match is weak. Clone size is given for some rows only: seen once, a few or many times, or a class if the clone is expanded.

cdr3_length d_call clone_size j_call v_call cdr3_nt cdr3_aa
13 TRBD2 NA TRBJ2-7 TRBV6-5 TGTGCCAGCGGGGGACTATGGTCCAACGAGCAGTACTTC CASGGLWSNEQYF
17 NA NA TRBJ2-7 TRBV27 TGTGCCAGCAGTTTACTCAAGGTGGTGGGAGGGGACAACGAGCAGTACTTC CASSLLKVVGGDNEQYF
17 TRBD2 NA TRBJ2-7 TRBV11-2 TGTGCCAGCAGCTTAGACCCCTTGGGGGGGAGGCTCGACGAGCAGTACTTC CASSLDPLGGRLDEQYF
12 TRBD1 NA TRBJ1-6 TRBV7-9 TGTGCCAGCAGGACAGGGAATTCACCCCTCCACTTT CASRTGNSPLHF
14 NA NA TRBJ2-5 TRBV11-2 TGTGCCAGCAGCTTCTCTTTCGGGCAAGAGACCCAGTACTTC CASSFSFGQETQYF
13 NA NA TRBJ2-7 TRBV30 TGTGCCTGGAGTGTAGGGGCAGATTACGAGCAGTACTTC CAWSVGADYEQYF
12 NA NA TRBJ2-1 TRBV29-1 TGCAGCGTTGCGGGAGTCTACAATGAGCAGTTCTTC CSVAGVYNEQFF
13 TRBD2 NA TRBJ2-1 TRBV29-1 TGCAGCGACCGGACTAGCGGGTACAATGAGCAGTTCTTC CSDRTSGYNEQFF
14 NA NA TRBJ1-1 TRBV9 TGTGCCAGCAGCGTAGCGCAGATGAACACTGAAGCTTTCTTT CASSVAQMNTEAFF
16 TRBD2 NA TRBJ2-1 TRBV4-1 TGCGCCAGCAGCCAAGGGATCTCTAGCGGGGGGAATGAGCAGTTCTTC CASSQGISSGGNEQFF
13 NA NA TRBJ2-7 TRBV7-9 TGTGCCAGCAGCTTAGTTGGAGGTTACGAGCAGTACTTC CASSLVGGYEQYF
13 NA once TRBJ1-5 TRBV6-6 TGTGCCAGCGGCCCTGGGTCCCTTGAGCCCCAGCATTTT CASGPGSLEPQHF
13 TRBD1 NA TRBJ2-7 TRBV2 TGTGCCAGCATGGGACAGGGGTTCTACGAGCAGTACTTC CASMGQGFYEQYF
14 NA NA TRBJ2-7 TRBV30 TGTGCCTGGACCCAAGACAGTAATGCCTACGAGCAGTACTTC CAWTQDSNAYEQYF
13 NA NA TRBJ2-1 TRBV6-5 TGTGCCAGCAGTTACGGTCTTTACAATGAGCAGTTCTTC CASSYGLYNEQFF
13 TRBD1 NA TRBJ2-1 TRBV5-6 TGTGCCAGCAGCTTCGGGACAGGGGTTGTGCAGTTCTTC CASSFGTGVVQFF
12 NA NA TRBJ1-2 TRBV9 TGTGCCAGCAGCGTAGACGGTGGTGGCTACACCTTC CASSVDGGGYTF
15 TRBD2 NA TRBJ2-7 TRBV9 TGTGCCAGCAGCGTATCGACTAGCGGGGACTACGAGCAGTACTTC CASSVSTSGDYEQYF
18 TRBD2 NA TRBJ2-1 TRBV4-3 TGCGCCAGCAGCCAAGGACCGACGTGGCGGGAGGGCTACAATGAGCAGTTCTTC CASSQGPTWREGYNEQFF
11 NA NA TRBJ2-1 TRBV25-1 TGTGCCAGCAGCCCAAGGGATGAGCAGTTCTTC CASSPRDEQFF
17 NA NA TRBJ1-2 TRBV27 TGTGCCAGCAGGGGACCGGACGTCGCTTTTTCTAACTATGGCTACACCTTC CASRGPDVAFSNYGYTF
13 NA NA TRBJ2-7 TRBV10-2 TGCGCCAGCAGTCCGTCCCCCCGGTACGAGCAGTACTTC CASSPSPRYEQYF
12 TRBD1 NA TRBJ2-7 TRBV7-9 TGTGCCAGCAGAGACAGGGCCTACGAGCAGTACTTC CASRDRAYEQYF
16 NA NA TRBJ2-1 TRBV30 TGTGCCTGGAGTGGGGGTGAAGGGCCATTACTAAATGAGCAGTTCTTC CAWSGGEGPLLNEQFF
14 TRBD2 NA TRBJ2-7 TRBV11-2 TGTGCCAGCAGCATCGGGACTAGCGGAAACGAGCAGTACTTC CASSIGTSGNEQYF
14 NA NA TRBJ2-7 TRBV19 TGTGCCAGTAGTCCCACGACAGGAGCATACGAGCAGTACTTC CASSPTTGAYEQYF
14 TRBD2 NA TRBJ2-7 TRBV28 TGTGCCAGCAGTTTTCGGGGGGTCCTACGAGAGCAGTACTTC CASSFRGVLREQYF
12 NA NA TRBJ2-5 TRBV5-4 TGTGCCAGCAGCTCCTTTGAGGAGACCCAGTACTTC CASSSFEETQYF
17 TRBD1 NA TRBJ1-5 TRBV4-1 TGCGCCAGCAGCCAAGGACAGGGGATACCTAGCAATCAGCCCCAGCATTTT CASSQGQGIPSNQPQHF
15 NA NA TRBJ2-7 TRBV10-3 TGTGCCATCAGTGAGTCGTGGACGGCCACCTACGAGCAGTACTTC CAISESWTATYEQYF
13 NA NA TRBJ2-1 TRBV4-1 TGCGCCAGCAGCCTTACGGGAAACAATGAGCAGTTCTTC CASSLTGNNEQFF
14 NA once TRBJ2-5 TRBV11-2 TGTGCCAGCAGCTTAGTCGGGGGCCAAGAGACCCAGTACTTC CASSLVGGQETQYF
11 NA few TRBJ1-1 TRBV5-1 TGCGCCAGCAGCTTGGGCACTGAAGCTTTCTTT CASSLGTEAFF
13 NA NA TRBJ2-2 TRBV7-9 TGTGCCAACCTACAGGGGAACACCGGGGAGCTGTTTTTT CANLQGNTGELFF
16 TRBD1 NA TRBJ2-2 TRBV10-3 TGTGCCATCAGTGTACCGGGACAGGGGTACACCGGGGAGCTGTTTTTT CAISVPGQGYTGELFF
13 NA NA TRBJ2-1 TRBV27 TGTGCCAGCAGTTTATCGATGACGGGTGAGCAGTTCTTC CASSLSMTGEQFF
15 NA NA TRBJ2-7 TRBV19 TGTGCCAGTCGCCCATCGCCGGGAGCGAGCTACGAGCAGTACTTC CASRPSPGASYEQYF
16 TRBD2 NA TRBJ2-7 TRBV5-6 TGTGCCAGCAGCTTGGTCGGGATGGAGCGGGACTACGAGCAGTACTTC CASSLVGMERDYEQYF
19 NA NA TRBJ2-2 TRBV4-3 TGCGCCAGCAGCCAAGATACCCCCGCAGGGGAAAGTTACACCGGGGAGCTGTTTTTT CASSQDTPAGESYTGELFF
17 NA NA TRBJ2-3 TRBV10-3 TGTGCCACCAAGATACTAGCCGGAACAACTAGCACAGATACGCAGTATTTT CATKILAGTTSTDTQYF
16 TRBD2 NA TRBJ2-4 TRBV19 TGTGCCAGTAGTATGACTACGGACCTACGGGGGGACATTCAGTACTTC CASSMTTDLRGDIQYF
16 NA NA TRBJ2-3 TRBV9 TGTGCCAGCAGCGTAGGGACAGACTTTAGCACAGATACGCAGTATTTT CASSVGTDFSTDTQYF
14 NA NA TRBJ2-1 TRBV25-1 TGTGCCAGCAGTGAATCCCTAGTCGGGAATGAGCAGTTCTTC CASSESLVGNEQFF
16 TRBD1 NA TRBJ1-2 TRBV6-5 TGTGCCAGCAGTTGGATAACAGGGGGTGCTAACTATGGCTACACCTTC CASSWITGGANYGYTF
15 NA NA TRBJ2-7 TRBV7-7 TGTGCTAGCAGCTTAGGACCTTCAGGCGGCGACGAGCAGTACTTC CASSLGPSGGDEQYF
14 NA NA TRBJ1-1 TRBV5-6 TGTGCCAGCAGCCACCTACAGGGGAACACTGAAGCTTTCTTT CASSHLQGNTEAFF
16 TRBD2 NA TRBJ2-3 TRBV7-2 TGTGCCAGCAGCTTAAAAGCGGGGGAGACCACAGATACGCAGTATTTT CASSLKAGETTDTQYF
13 NA NA TRBJ2-7 TRBV27 TGTGCCAGCAGTTTATTTCCCTTCAACGAGCAGTACTTC CASSLFPFNEQYF